This T cell receptor beta chain was recorded in a study of T cells in localized non-small cell lung cancer. This clone was detected only once. Its antigen is undetermined. Whole-study results and caveats: Higher blood T cell density tracked longer overall survival. In adjacent lung appeared a median around 59 of the top 100 tumor clones. Heterogeneity remains possible, as sequencing covered one tumor region only. Highest T cell clonality was seen in uninvolved adjacent lung, surpassing that measured in tumor.

V lost 0 bases and J 0 bases, leaving 6 bases between the germline ends. The CDR3 length is 14 residues. CDR1 and CDR2 (germline): SGHDT, YYEEEE. Using immunoSEQ multiplex PCR, the repertoire was profiled, and TCRdb retains in-frame clones only, with some absent. The profile shows approximately 35,000 clones, roughly 90% of them singletons. The chain carries TRBV5-6 and TRBJ1-1; D unclear. Sequenced here: peripheral blood, sampled before any cancer treatment. This clonotype was sampled from a man aged 35 to 69 with stage I lung adenocarcinoma. The CDR3 here is CASSLGGMNTEAFF. The CDR3 DNA reads TGTGCCAGCAGCTTGGGTGGAATGAACACTGAAGCTTTCTTT. Variable domain in full (rest from reference TRBV5-6 and TRBJ1-1): DAGVTQSPTHLIKTRGQQVTLRCSPKSGHDTVSWYQQALGQGPQFIFQYYEEEERQRGNFPDRFSGHQFPNYSSELNVNALLLGDSALYLCASSLGGMNTEAFFGQGTRLTVV.